This entry lists 21 T cell receptor beta chains sequenced from one sample in a study of cytomegalovirus exposure and HLA in healthy donors. Primers for the PCR totalled 60 Vbeta and 13 Jbeta. TCRdb's table, derived via immunoSEQ multiplex PCR, lists solely in-frame clones and lacks some. The profile shows around 140,000 clones, 70% to 80% of them singletons. Specimen: PBMCs. The receptor source for this set is a woman in her sixties in good health and CMV-seronegative.

This sequence joins TRBV9 and TRBJ2-7, with D maybe TRBD1 (5 bases). CDR1 is SGDLS, CDR2 YYNGEE, per germline. The CDR3 extends over 14 amino acids. V gave up 0 bases and J gave up 3 bases, with 10 bases separating them. CDR3: CASSVEQVGYEQYF. In DNA, the CDR3 is TGTGCCAGCAGCGTAGAACAGGTCGGCTACGAGCAGTACTTC.

The rearrangement uses TRBV2 and TRBJ1-1; unclear D gene. The ends were cut back, 4 bases at V and 1 base at J, with 7 bases in the middle. The germline V gene has CDR1 SNHLY and CDR2 FYNNEI. The CDR3 has 13 residues. CDR3 region: CASSGHKNTEAFF. DNA of the CDR3: TGTGCCAGCAGTGGACATAAGAACACTGAAGCTTTCTTT.

The J gene is TRBJ2-2, the V gene TRBV7-3; 9 bases fit TRBD2. Trimming at V came to 5 bases and at J to 4 bases, leaving 8 bases not matched to a gene. The CDR3 totals 16 residues. Germline lookup yields CDR1 SGHTA and CDR2 FQGTGA. CDR3 loop: CASSPHSGGPTGELFF. DNA for the CDR3: TGTGCCAGCAGCCCGCACAGCGGGGGGCCCACCGGGGAGCTGTTTTTT.

The chain couples TRBV29-1 to TRBJ2-7, with D maybe TRBD2 (6 bases). Germline V gene lookup returns CDR1 SQVTM and CDR2 ANQGSEA. V was pared by 6 bases and J by 9 bases, with 21 bases between. This CDR3 is built from 13 residues. The CDR3 nucleotides are TGCAGCGTGGGGGACGGACTACGGCCTGCGCAGTACTTC. Translated, it gives CSVGDGLRPAQYF.

This clone qualifies as medium-sized. The rearrangement joins TRBV30 to TRBJ1-1; possible D gene TRBD1, 6 bases. Trimming took 6 bases from V and 0 from J, leaving 11 bases between them. CDR3 length: 13 residues. The germline V gene has CDR1 GTSNPN and CDR2 SVGIG (reference sequence). The CDR3 loop is CACSRGMNTEAFF. The CDR3 coding sequence is TGTGCCTGTTCCAGGGGCATGAACACTGAAGCTTTCTTT. Using reference TRBV30 and TRBJ1-1 for the parts outside the CDR3, the full variable domain is SQTIHQWPATLVQPVGSPLSLECTVEGTSNPNLYWYRQAAGRGLQLLFYSVGIGQISSEVPQNLSASRPQDRQFILSSKKLLLSDSGFYLCACSRGMNTEAFFGQGTRLTVV.

CDR3 in DNA: TGTGCCAGCAGTGCGGAGACGGCTAATAATGAAAAACTGTTTTTT. Translation gives CASSAETANNEKLFF. V and J are TRBV27 and TRBJ1-4, with D uncertain. The CDR3 consists of 15 residues. V lost 5 bases and J 4 bases, leaving 14 bases between the germline ends. Germline V CDR1 and CDR2: MNHEY, SMNVEV (reference sequence).

V is TRBV18 and J is TRBJ2-5; 8 bases map to TRBD1. This CDR3 is built from 15 residues. Per germline, CDR1 KGHSH and CDR2 LQKENI. The trim removed 4 bases at V and 5 bases at J, leaving 9 bases unmatched. Written as DNA, the CDR3 is TGTGCCAGCTCACAGGACAGGGTCGGAGGGGAGACCCAGTACTTC. Translation: CASSQDRVGGETQYF.

The chain links TRBV7-9 to TRBJ2-3; D is perhaps TRBD1 (6 bases). The CDR3 extends over 12 amino acids. Germline-derived CDR1 and CDR2 are SEHNR and FQNEAQ (reference sequence). The CDR3 sequence: CSNQGSTDTQYF. The CDR3 DNA reads TGTTCCAACCAGGGGTCCACAGATACGCAGTATTTT.

In DNA form, the CDR3 reads TGTGCCAGCAGCCCAAACTCACTAGCGGGAGTTTACGAGCAGTACTTC. It specifies CASSPNSLAGVYEQYF. V gene TRBV11-2 combines with J gene TRBJ2-7; the match to TRBD2 covers 11 bases. The CDR3 has 16 residues. V was clipped by 5 bases and J by 4 bases; unmatched bases: 10. The germline CDR1 and CDR2 sequences are SGHAT and FQNNGV. The complete variable domain, with remaining parts taken from reference TRBV11-2 and TRBJ2-7, reads EAGVAQSPRYKIIEKRQSVAFWCNPISGHATLYWYQQILGQGPKLLIQFQNNGVVDDSQLPKDRFSAERLKGVDSTLKIQPAKLEDSAVYLCASSPNSLAGVYEQYFGPGTRLTVT.

This chain connects TRBV2 to TRBJ2-1; D ambiguous. CDR3 length: 14 residues. Germline V lookup: CDR1 SNHLY, CDR2 FYNNEI. Trimming stripped 0 bases from V and 5 bases from J, with 8 bases between. In nucleotides, the CDR3 is TGTGCCAGCAGTGAAGCGGTGGCCGACAATGAGCAGTTCTTC. This translates into CASSEAVADNEQFF.

In DNA, the CDR3 is TGCGCCAGCAGCACTGACAGTGGAAGTCAGCCCCAGCATTTT. Translating gives CASSTDSGSQPQHF. V gene TRBV5-1 combines with J gene TRBJ1-5; D is perhaps TRBD1 (5 bases). The CDR3 length is 14 residues. The germline V and J ends were trimmed by 4 bases and 6 bases, with 14 bases remaining between them. Germline V lookup: CDR1 SGHRS, CDR2 YFSETQ.

The genes are TRBV4-2 and TRBJ2-3, with D unclear. The CDR3 loop spans 13 amino acids. V lost 4 bases and J lost 5, with 10 bases in between. Germline V gives CDR1 LGHNA, CDR2 YNFKEQ. The CDR3 DNA is TGTGCCAGCAGCCCCCTCCCGGGAGATACGCAGTATTTT. It encodes CASSPLPGDTQYF.

The chain combines TRBV7-9 with TRBJ2-7, with D possibly matching TRBD1 (6 bases). Between the trimmed V and J ends, which lost 2 bases and 3 bases, there was a span of 11 bases. From germline, CDR1 is SEHNR and CDR2 FQNEAQ (reference sequence). This CDR3 region has 14 residues. The CDR3 DNA sequence: TGTGCCAGCAGCTTAAGAGGGGGAGACTACGAGCAGTACTTC. Encoded protein: CASSLRGGDYEQYF. Drawing the rest from reference TRBV7-9 and TRBJ2-7, the complete variable domain is DTGVSQNPRHKITKRGQNVTFRCDPISEHNRLYWYRQTLGQGPEFLTYFQNEAQLEKSRLLSDRFSAERPKGSFSTLEIQRTEQGDSAMYLCASSLRGGDYEQYFGPGTRLTVT.

The chain couples TRBV5-1 to TRBJ2-2; D perhaps matches TRBD2 (7 bases). V was shortened by 7 bases and J by 3 bases, with 13 bases between the two germline ends. The CDR3 is 14 residues long. The germline gives CDR1 SGHRS, CDR2 YFSETQ. CDR3 protein: CASAQGGDTGELFF. The CDR3 DNA is TGCGCCAGCGCCCAAGGGGGGGACACCGGGGAGCTGTTTTTT.

The chain joins TRBV5-1 to TRBJ2-2; 7 bases are shared with TRBD1. Unmatched junction bases numbered 10, after V lost 9 bases and J lost 2 bases. This CDR3 is 15 amino acids long. Germline V gives CDR1 SGHRS, CDR2 YFSETQ. CDR3 in amino acids: CATSKGTANTGELFF. The CDR3 nucleotides read TGCGCCACCTCCAAAGGGACAGCTAACACCGGGGAGCTGTTTTTT.

A few counts support this clone. Written as DNA, the CDR3 is TGTGCCAGCAGCTTACACCCAGGGGGACGTCCTTTGGGGGAGCTGTTTTTT. Its translation: CASSLHPGGRPLGELFF. The chain links TRBV14 to TRBJ2-2, with 7 bases that match TRBD1. J was trimmed by 8 bases and V by 5 bases; bases with no gene match: 17. The CDR3 totals 17 residues. Germline-derived CDR1 and CDR2 are SGHDN and FVKESK. The whole variable domain, filled in from reference TRBV14 and TRBJ2-2, reads EAGVTQFPSHSVIEKGQTVTLRCDPISGHDNLYWYRRVMGKEIKFLLHFVKESKQDESGMPNNRFLAERTGGTYSTLKVQPAELEDSGVYFCASSLHPGGRPLGELFFGEGSRLTVL.

In its sample, this clone was seen a few times. V and J are TRBV7-2 and TRBJ2-5, with D perhaps matching TRBD2 (6 bases). CDR3 length equals 15 residues. V shed 6 bases and J shed 5 bases, with 19 bases lying between them. The germline gives CDR1 SGHTA, CDR2 FQGNSA. In DNA, the CDR3 is TGTGCCAGCAGTCTCCGTGGGGGGAATTATGAGACCCAGTACTTC. Its translation is CASSLRGGNYETQYF.

This clone was observed a single time. The chain couples TRBV7-3 to TRBJ2-3, with D possibly matching TRBD2 (6 bases). The germline gives CDR1 SGHTA, CDR2 FQGTGA. V lost 5 bases and J 2 bases, leaving 11 bases between the germline ends. There are 14 residues in the CDR3. The CDR3 spells CASSRGGLTDTQYF. The CDR3 nucleotides read TGTGCCAGCAGCCGGGGAGGACTCACAGATACGCAGTATTTT.

The V gene is TRBV30, the J gene TRBJ2-1; TRBD2 aligns across 14 bases. The CDR3 sequence is 15 residues long. Trimming at V came to 5 bases and at J to 4 bases, leaving 4 bases not matched to a gene. CDR1 GTSNPN and CDR2 SVGIG come from the germline V gene (reference sequence). CDR3 loop: CAWGGTSGGYNEQFF. The CDR3 DNA follows: TGTGCCTGGGGGGGGACTAGCGGGGGTTACAATGAGCAGTTCTTC.

The table lists this clone with a count of one. V gene TRBV28 combines with J gene TRBJ1-4; a possible D gene is TRBD1 (5 bases). CDR1 and CDR2 from the germline V gene are MDHEN and SYDVKM. The CDR3 runs to 13 residues. Trimming removed 7 bases from V and 7 bases from J, with 13 bases in between. Here the CDR3 reads CASTSPGREKLFF. CDR3 nucleotides: TGTGCCAGCACCTCCCCAGGGCGTGAAAAACTGTTTTTT.

The genes are TRBV10-3 and TRBJ2-5, with TRBD1 identical over 7 bases. Germline V gene data show CDR1 as ENHRY and CDR2 as SYGVKD. The V segment lost 6 bases and the J segment 3 bases; nucleotides outside the gene matches: 4. The CDR3 length is 13 residues. The CDR3 DNA follows: TGTGCCATCAGGGGGGACAGAGAAGAGACCCAGTACTTC. Translation: CAIRGDREETQYF.